This is a list of T cell receptor beta chains from one sample in a study of long-term antiretroviral therapy in people with HIV. The assay was immunoSEQ multiplex PCR, and TCRdb's table has in-frame clones only and misses some. The sample lists 15,000 to 20,000 clones, just under 85% occurring once. The material sequenced was unsorted PBMCs, taken just before starting antiretroviral therapy. All receptors derive from a middle-aged man with HIV. Each CDR3 is given with its conserved first and last residue. The D gene is left open where the match is weak. A clone size is listed for some rows: how often the clone was seen (once, few, many), or a class if it is expanded.

clone_size	d_call	j_call	v_call	cdr3_nt	cdr3_aa
once	NA	TRBJ2-3	TRBV30	TGTGCCTGGAGTTTAATTGGCGGGAGCACAGATACGCAGTATTTT	CAWSLIGGSTDTQYF
few	NA	TRBJ1-3	TRBV28	TGTGCCAGCAGACAAATCAATGGAAACACCATATATTTT	CASRQINGNTIYF
NA	TRBD2	TRBJ2-3	TRBV5-1	TGCGCCAGCAGCTTGGGAAGCGGGGGGGCCACAGATACGCAGTATTTT	CASSLGSGGATDTQYF
few	NA	TRBJ1-1	TRBV29-1	TGCAGCGTTAAGACAGGGAACACTGAAGCTTTCTTT	CSVKTGNTEAFF
NA	NA	TRBJ1-2	TRBV4-1	TGCGCCAGCAGCCAACAACCTCTCATTACGGGCAGGGGTAACTATGGCTACACCTTC	CASSQQPLITGRGNYGYTF
NA	NA	TRBJ1-5	TRBV9	TGTGCCAGCTCAGCTGGTTATAGCAATCAGCCCCAGCATTTT	CASSAGYSNQPQHF
NA	NA	TRBJ1-2	TRBV14	TGTGCCAGCAGCCTAATTCATGGCTATGGCTACACCTTC	CASSLIHGYGYTF
NA	NA	TRBJ1-3	TRBV6-6	TGTGCCAGCAGTTATACCAGGGATTCTGGAAACACCATATATTTT	CASSYTRDSGNTIYF
NA	NA	TRBJ1-4	TRBV6-1	TGTGCCAGCAGTAGGACTGACCCTAATGAAAAACTGTTTTTT	CASSRTDPNEKLFF
NA	TRBD2	TRBJ2-3	TRBV5-1	TGCGCCAGCAGCTTGAGGTCTAGCGGGGGACCAAGCACAGATACGCAGTATTTT	CASSLRSSGGPSTDTQYF
NA	NA	TRBJ1-4	TRBV7-2	TGTGCCAGCAGCTTATATCCAGGGGAAAAACTGTTTTTT	CASSLYPGEKLFF
NA	NA	TRBJ1-2	TRBV27	TGTGCCAGCAGCGGGAAAGCTAACTATGGCTACACCTTC	CASSGKANYGYTF
NA	NA	TRBJ1-4	TRBV9	TGTGCCAGCAGCGTAGGGCTGGGCACTAATGAAAAACTGTTTTTT	CASSVGLGTNEKLFF
NA	TRBD2	TRBJ2-7	TRBV7-8	TGTGCCAGCAGCCTCAGCGGGGGTAGCTCCTACGAGCAGTACTTC	CASSLSGGSSYEQYF
NA	TRBD1	TRBJ1-5	TRBV2	TGTGCCAGCAGTGGGACAGGGGGCGGTCAGCCCCAGCATTTT	CASSGTGGGQPQHF
once	TRBD1	TRBJ1-4	TRBV9	TGTGCCAGCAGCTACCGGGACAGCTTTTTTGAAAAACTGTTTTTT	CASSYRDSFFEKLFF
NA	NA	TRBJ2-4	TRBV19	TGTGCCAGTAGTATCTGGGCCTCACCGGGCAAAAACATTCAGTACTTC	CASSIWASPGKNIQYF
NA	TRBD1	TRBJ2-1	TRBV9	TGTGCCAGCAGCGGAGACAGGGGCGGTGTCTCCTACAATGAGCAGTTCTTC	CASSGDRGGVSYNEQFF
few	NA	TRBJ1-6	TRBV6-1	TGTGCCAGCAGTGAAGCGGGGACTTGGGGGAATTCACCCCTCCACTTT	CASSEAGTWGNSPLHF
NA	TRBD1	TRBJ1-4	TRBV5-6	TGTGCCAGCAGCTTACAGGGGAAGTTCGAAGAAAAACTGTTTTTT	CASSLQGKFEEKLFF
NA	NA	TRBJ1-2	TRBV6-1	TGTGCCAGCAGTGGCCCTCGTGGCTACACCTTC	CASSGPRGYTF
NA	TRBD1	TRBJ2-7	TRBV19	TGTGCCAGTAGCCCCCGGCAGGGGGCCTACGAGCAGTACTTC	CASSPRQGAYEQYF
NA	NA	TRBJ2-1	TRBV13	TGTGCCAGCAGCGCTATGGGGCAGGTTACCTACAATGAGCAGTTCTTC	CASSAMGQVTYNEQFF
NA	TRBD1	TRBJ2-7	TRBV11-2	TGTGCCAGCAGCTTCAACACACGTAGGACAGGGAGCTCCTACGAGCAGTACTTC	CASSFNTRRTGSSYEQYF
few	NA	TRBJ2-7	TRBV4-1	TGCGCCAGCAGCCAAGACCCTGAATTCGTCAGGCTTGCGGGTAGATACGAGCAGTACTTC	CASSQDPEFVRLAGRYEQYF
few	NA	TRBJ1-5	TRBV18	TGTGCCAGCTCACCAACAGCTTCCCAGCCCCAGCATTTT	CASSPTASQPQHF
NA	NA	TRBJ1-2	TRBV19	TGTGCCAGTAGTATGGCAAGGACTAATAACTATGGCTACACCTTC	CASSMARTNNYGYTF
NA	TRBD1	TRBJ2-7	TRBV4-1	TGCGCCAGCAGCGGCGAATCCGGGACAGATAGCTACGAGCAGTACTTC	CASSGESGTDSYEQYF
once	NA	TRBJ1-2	TRBV30	TGTGCCTGGAGTAAGCCCAGAGCCATTAGTGGCTACACCTTC	CAWSKPRAISGYTF
NA	NA	TRBJ2-1	TRBV9	TGTGCCAGCAGCCCCCCAAGGGATAACAATGAGCAGTTCTTC	CASSPPRDNNEQFF
once	TRBD1	TRBJ2-2	TRBV19	TGTGCCAGTACCTCATCGGACAGGGGGAACACCGGGGAGCTGTTTTTT	CASTSSDRGNTGELFF
NA	TRBD2	TRBJ2-1	TRBV7-2	TGTGCCAGCAGCTTAGGAGGAGCGGGGGGGCAGATGGAGCAGTTCTTC	CASSLGGAGGQMEQFF
NA	NA	TRBJ1-2	TRBV29-1	TGCAGCGACCAACCGGGACATCTTAACTATGGCTACACCTTC	CSDQPGHLNYGYTF
NA	TRBD1	TRBJ2-5	TRBV7-8	TGTGCCAGCAGACATCCGGGACAGGCTGAGACCCAGTACTTC	CASRHPGQAETQYF
NA	NA	TRBJ2-3	TRBV7-8	TGTGCCAGCAGCTTAGAGGGGACAACTAACACAGATACGCAGTATTTT	CASSLEGTTNTDTQYF
few	NA	TRBJ2-7	TRBV5-1	TGCGCCAGCAGCTTCGACCCGGACTACGAGCAGTACTTC	CASSFDPDYEQYF
few	NA	TRBJ1-2	TRBV2	TGTGCCACCCAGGTGGGTCCCCCTAAGGGCTACACCTTC	CATQVGPPKGYTF
NA	NA	TRBJ1-6	TRBV7-2	TGTGCCAGCAGCCAATCCGGGACGGACAATTCACCCCTCCACTTT	CASSQSGTDNSPLHF
NA	NA	TRBJ2-7	TRBV6-1	TGTGCCAGCAGTTTACGCGGGGTGATCTACGAGCAGTACTTC	CASSLRGVIYEQYF
NA	NA	TRBJ1-5	TRBV27	TGTGCCAGCAGTCATCGGGGAAGCAATCAGCCCCAGCATTTT	CASSHRGSNQPQHF
NA	TRBD2	TRBJ2-2	TRBV15	TGTGCCACCAGCAGAGAGGGACTAGCGGGAGTAGGTAGCACCGGGGAGCTGTTTTTT	CATSREGLAGVGSTGELFF
NA	NA	TRBJ2-6	TRBV10-3	TGTGCCATCAGTGACGAGCGGCAGGGCGCGTCTGGGGCCAACGTCCTGACTTTC	CAISDERQGASGANVLTF
NA	TRBD1	TRBJ1-5	TRBV30	TGTGCCTGGAGTCTTCGAGACAGGGGGATATATAGCAATCAGCCCCAGCATTTT	CAWSLRDRGIYSNQPQHF
once	NA	TRBJ1-1	TRBV30	TGTGCCTGGAGTTTTCCAGGGAGGCACACTGAAGCTTTCTTT	CAWSFPGRHTEAFF
NA	TRBD1	TRBJ1-1	TRBV5-1	TGCGCCAGCAGCGGGGACAGTGGGCGGTATACTGAAGCTTTCTTT	CASSGDSGRYTEAFF
NA	TRBD2	TRBJ2-7	TRBV5-5	TGTGCCAGCAGTTATAGCGGGAGACCGCACGAGCAGTACTTC	CASSYSGRPHEQYF
once	TRBD2	TRBJ2-3	TRBV7-9	TGTGCCAGCAGCTTTGGGACTAGCGGGGGGGCAGATACGCAGTATTTT	CASSFGTSGGADTQYF
NA	NA	TRBJ1-2	TRBV5-1	TGCGCCAGCAGCTTGGATACAGGGACCCGCTATGGCTACACCTTC	CASSLDTGTRYGYTF
NA	NA	TRBJ1-1	TRBV14	TGTGCCAGCAGCCAAGATGATGGACTCTTAAGGAGCACTGAAGCTTTCTTT	CASSQDDGLLRSTEAFF
NA	TRBD2	TRBJ2-1	TRBV9	TGTGCCAGCAGCCCAAGCGGGGCAAGCTCCTACAATGAGCAGTTCTTC	CASSPSGASSYNEQFF
NA	NA	TRBJ2-7	TRBV6-1	TGTGCCAGCAGTGGGGTCACCTTATACGAGCAGTACTTC	CASSGVTLYEQYF
NA	NA	TRBJ2-6	TRBV6-1	TGTGCCAGCAACGAACCGAGGGTTGGGGCCAACGTCCTGACTTTC	CASNEPRVGANVLTF
NA	TRBD1	TRBJ2-2	TRBV4-2	TGTGCCAGCAGCCCCGAGGCAGGGGGGAACACCGGGGAGCTGTTTTTT	CASSPEAGGNTGELFF
once	TRBD2	TRBJ2-1	TRBV9	TGTGCCAGCAGCGGGACTAGCGGGAGGGCCTACAATGAGCAGTTCTTC	CASSGTSGRAYNEQFF
NA	NA	TRBJ1-5	TRBV15	TGTGCCACCAGCAGAGTGGGGCCCCCGGCGGGCAATCAGCCCCAGCATTTT	CATSRVGPPAGNQPQHF